What follows are 16 T cell receptor beta chains derived from one specimen sequenced in a study of radiation and T cells in renal cell carcinoma (dated by TCRdb to 2019 to 2021). Interpreted using the paper, the time point label stands for: tumor resected at nephrectomy. This specimen's treatment or condition label, per the study, means: treatment-naive control, cytoreductive nephrectomy. Library preparation employed the immunoSEQ multiplex PCR assay. TCRdb carries this immuneACCESS record with in-frame sequences only. Its versions omit some clonotypes, under half of them owing to an unresolved V gene in the studies checked, with the rest unexplained. Present in this sample are 20,000 to 25,000 clones, 45% to 65% of which were seen just once. Of the sample, about 20% is held by the ten largest clones. The sequenced sample was tumor tissue, obtained from a patient whose treatment was nephrectomy without radiotherapy. Receptors originate from a human donor with renal cell carcinoma.

There are a few counts of this clone. The V and J genes are TRBV19 and TRBJ1-2; D possibly corresponds to TRBD1 (6 bases). V shed 2 bases and J shed 2 bases, with 9 bases lying between them. The CDR3 length is 14 residues. In germline, CDR1 is LNHDA, CDR2 SQIVND (reference sequence). This chain's CDR3 is CASSITGPNYGYTF. CDR3 DNA sequence: TGTGCCAGTAGTATAACAGGGCCAAACTATGGCTACACCTTC.

This sequence joins TRBV5-4 and TRBJ2-3; unclear D gene. Germline CDR1 is SGHNT and CDR2 is YYREEE (reference sequence). V gave up 0 bases and J gave up 4 bases, with 12 bases separating them. This CDR3 has 15 amino acids. The CDR3 DNA sequence: TGTGCCAGCAGCTTGGCCCTCGACCGGCCAGATACGCAGTATTTT. It is translated as CASSLALDRPDTQYF.

The chain employs TRBV6-5 and TRBJ1-2; the D gene is possibly TRBD1 (5 bases). Deletions cut 6 bases from V and 2 bases from J, with 16 bases between. CDR1 and CDR2 from the germline V gene are MNHEY and SVGAGI. This CDR3 contains 15 residues. CDR3: CASRGGGRSNYGYTF. CDR3 in DNA: TGTGCCAGCAGGGGGGGTGGGAGGTCCAACTATGGCTACACCTTC.

The J gene is TRBJ2-3, the V gene TRBV5-1, with 8 bases identical to TRBD1. The junction had 4 bases not matched to a gene; V was cut back by 5 bases and J by 2 bases. CDR1 SGHRS and CDR2 YFSETQ come from the germline V gene. The CDR3 is 14 residues long. The CDR3 here is CASRTGGSTDTQYF. The CDR3 coding sequence is TGCGCCAGCAGAACAGGGGGTTCCACAGATACGCAGTATTTT. Using reference TRBV5-1 and TRBJ2-3 for the parts outside the CDR3, the full variable domain is KAGVTQTPRYLIKTRGQQVTLSCSPISGHRSVSWYQQTPGQGLQFLFEYFSETQRNKGNFPGRFSGRQFSNSRSEMNVSTLELGDSALYLCASRTGGSTDTQYFGPGTRLTVL.

This clone came up many times. V is TRBV12-5 and J is TRBJ1-1, with 7 nucleotides matching TRBD1. The CDR3 spans 17 residues. Per the germline V gene, CDR1 is LGHNT and CDR2 is FRNRAP. The ends lost 6 bases at V and 3 bases at J; junction bases unmatched: 16. The CDR3, as DNA: TGTGCTAGTGGCTCCCCTGCTGACAGGGCGGTGGACACTGAAGCTTTCTTT. It codes for CASGSPADRAVDTEAFF.

The chain employs TRBV5-1 and TRBJ2-1; D remains ambiguous. The V end was cut by 0 bases, the J end by 8 bases, with 12 bases between. The CDR3 covers 14 residues. Germline V gene sequence: CDR1 SGHRS, CDR2 YFSETQ. The CDR3 here is CASSLAILVHEQFF. CDR3 nucleotide sequence: TGCGCCAGCAGCTTGGCCATCCTAGTTCATGAGCAGTTCTTC.

This chain connects TRBV27 to TRBJ1-2; TRBD1 agrees at 8 bases. The CDR3 contains 15 residues. Unmatched junction bases numbered 7, after V lost 0 bases and J lost 7 bases. CDR1 and CDR2 (germline): MNHEY, SMNVEV (reference sequence). CDR3 loop: CASSLSTGARVGYTF. In DNA form, the CDR3 reads TGTGCCAGCAGTTTATCGACAGGGGCGCGGGTTGGCTACACCTTC.

The rearrangement links TRBV7-9 to TRBJ2-7; weak D call: TRBD1 (6 bases). The germline CDR1 and CDR2 sequences are SEHNR and FQNEAQ (reference sequence). Between the trimmed V and J ends, which lost 3 bases and 2 bases, there was a span of 11 bases. The CDR3 contains 14 residues. The CDR3 loop is CASSFGQSAYEQYF. The CDR3 DNA follows: TGTGCCAGCAGCTTTGGACAGAGCGCCTACGAGCAGTACTTC.

V is TRBV30 and J is TRBJ1-1; D is uncertain. Germline assignment: CDR1 GTSNPN and CDR2 SVGIG (reference sequence). The CDR3 contains 11 residues. V lost 4 bases, J lost 4 bases, and 7 bases lay in between. The CDR3 is CAWTGRTEAFF. CDR3 bases: TGTGCCTGGACAGGCCGCACTGAAGCTTTCTTT.

The chain employs TRBV18 and TRBJ1-4; D uncertain. The CDR3 consists of 13 residues. Germline V gene data show CDR1 as KGHSH and CDR2 as LQKENI. V was shortened by 1 base and J by 2 bases, with 2 bases between the two germline ends. The CDR3 coding sequence is TGTGCCAGCTCACCACTCACTAATGAAAAACTGTTTTTT. Translated, it gives CASSPLTNEKLFF.

By share of the sample, this clone is medium-sized. The rearrangement joins TRBV29-1 to TRBJ2-1; D gene uncertain. This CDR3 comprises 14 residues. V shed 3 bases and J shed 5 bases, with 14 bases lying between them. Germline V gives CDR1 SQVTM, CDR2 ANQGSEA. DNA for the CDR3: TGCAGCGTTGATCTCCGGAACAGAAACAATGAGCAGTTCTTC. This gives the protein CSVDLRNRNNEQFF.

This chain uses TRBV21-1 with TRBJ1-6; the table assigns TRBD1, which was not confirmed against the DNA. TRBV21-1 is recorded as a pseudogene. This CDR3 region has 17 residues. The DNA of the CDR3 is TGTGCCAGCAGCAACCAGGCGAGGGGGTACTTCAATTCACCCCTCCACTTT. Its translation: CASSNQARGYFNSPLHF.

This clone was counted only a few times. J is TRBJ1-1 and V is TRBV6-4; tentative D call: TRBD1 (5 bases). The CDR3 is made up of 13 amino acids. Trimming took 2 bases from V and 1 from J, leaving 5 bases between them. Germline V gene data show CDR1 as MRHNA and CDR2 as SNTAGT. The CDR3 DNA is TGTGCCAGCAGTGACAGGGGGAACACTGAAGCTTTCTTT. Amino acid sequence: CASSDRGNTEAFF.

The V gene is TRBV2, the J gene TRBJ2-7; 8 bases line up with TRBD1. Germline assignment: CDR1 SNHLY and CDR2 FYNNEI. This CDR3 comprises 13 residues. V lost 3 bases and J lost 6; bases outside the gene matches: 4. In DNA, the CDR3 is TGTGCCAGCAGTGACGGACAGGGAGGCGAGCAGTACTTC. This encodes CASSDGQGGEQYF.

The genes are TRBV5-1 and TRBJ2-5, with 9 bases lining up with TRBD2. The germline V gene has CDR1 SGHRS and CDR2 YFSETQ. The V and J ends lost 1 base and 2 bases, in that order; junction bases with no gene match: 9. The CDR3 has 17 amino acids. CDR3 bases: TGCGCCAGCAGCTTGAGTGGCTCGCGGGGGGGACAAGAGACCCAGTACTTC. It translates to CASSLSGSRGGQETQYF.

V gene TRBV7-8 combines with J gene TRBJ1-4, with 7 nucleotides matching TRBD1. V trimming: 0 bases; J trimming: 8 bases; junction bases outside the gene matches: 12. CDR3 length equals 17 residues. Germline loops: CDR1 SGHVS, CDR2 FQNEAQ. The CDR3 here is CASSLAIGGGAWEKLFF. The CDR3 DNA follows: TGTGCCAGCAGCTTAGCCATCGGAGGGGGCGCTTGGGAAAAACTGTTTTTT.